This passage covers 4 T cell receptor beta chains from one sample sequenced in a study of cytomegalovirus exposure and HLA in healthy donors. 60 Vbeta and 13 Jbeta primers were used in PCR. Using immunoSEQ multiplex PCR, the repertoire was profiled, and TCRdb retains in-frame clones only, with some absent. The data show approximately 120,000 clones, 60% to 85% seen once. Sequencing was done on a sample of PBMCs. Source of these receptors: a woman in her forties in good health and CMV-seropositive.

V is TRBV7-6 and J is TRBJ1-5, with D unresolved. Germline CDR1 reads SGHVS; CDR2 reads FNYEAQ. V was shortened by 5 bases and J by 4 bases, with 12 bases between the two germline ends. The CDR3 totals 14 residues. CDR3 in DNA: TGTGCCAGCAGCCATCCGGGAGGAAATCAGCCCCAGCATTTT. This encodes CASSHPGGNQPQHF.

The chain joins TRBV11-1 to TRBJ1-2, with D maybe TRBD1 (6 bases). CDR1 and CDR2 (germline): SGHAT, FQDESV (reference sequence). The CDR3 is 13 residues long. The germline V and J ends were trimmed by 5 bases and 7 bases, with 14 bases remaining between them. The CDR3 nucleotides are TGTGCCAGCAGCATTAACAGGGAGACTGGCTACACCTTC. It specifies CASSINRETGYTF.

In its sample, this clone was seen once. This chain uses TRBV2 with TRBJ1-2; D is uncertain. Germline V CDR1 and CDR2: SNHLY, FYNNEI. CDR3 length: 12 amino acids. V lost 4 bases and J lost 6, with 9 bases in between. The CDR3 is CASSVSGNGYTF. CDR3 nucleotides: TGTGCCAGCAGTGTGTCGGGAAATGGCTACACCTTC.

In this sample, this clone turned up a few times. The CDR3 loop reads CASKKEDSLNTEAFF. Here the CDR3 DNA reads TGTGCCAGCAAAAAGGAGGACAGTTTGAACACTGAAGCTTTCTTT. V and J are TRBV6-4 and TRBJ1-1; TRBD1 is a possible D gene (6 bases). CDR1 and CDR2 from the germline V gene are MRHNA and SNTAGT. The CDR3 is 15 residues long. V shed 7 bases and J shed 0 bases, with 15 bases lying between them.